The clone carrying this TCR beta chain came up a few times. Its antigen is unknown. V gave up 0 bases and J gave up 7 bases, with 7 bases separating them. The CDR3 runs 13 residues. The germline V gene encodes CDR1 SGHVS and CDR2 FQNEAQ. This entry is derived from a study of response to subunit inactivated influenza vaccine. Regarding the study as a whole: After each seasonal influenza vaccination, few new T cells are recruited, the authors suggested.

TCRdb re-called the RT-PCR reads with MiXCR, one entry per CDR3 protein. Of hundreds of thousands of distinct CDR3 sequences listed, approximately 15% are singletons. The chain joins TRBV7-8 to TRBJ1-5; unclear D gene. This sequence originates from a man in his fifties or sixties who received an inactivated influenza vaccine. Specimen: PBMCs from blood, collected around 15 days before vaccination. Written as DNA, the CDR3 is TGTGCCAGCAGCTTAGCGCCGGGACAGCCCCAGCATTTT. As protein: CASSLAPGQPQHF.